A single sample is the source of the 17 T cell receptor beta chains below, sequenced in a study of cytomegalovirus exposure and HLA in healthy donors listed by TCRdb under 2017. Libraries were made using the immunoSEQ multiplex PCR assay. A mixture of 60 forward primers for TCR Vbeta segments and 13 reverse primers for TCR Jbeta segments was used in the multiplex PCR. TCRdb retrieved this table from immuneACCESS and kept in-frame rearrangements only. Not all clones are present; in checked studies, unresolved V genes account for under half, and no reason is known for the remainder. This sample is represented by about 59,000 clones; 75% to 90% of them were singletons. Together, the top ten hold approximately 3.9% of the sample. The sample taken for sequencing was PBMCs. The receptor set was obtained from a woman in her thirties or forties in good health and CMV-seronegative.

The table lists this clone with a count of one. V is TRBV5-8 and J is TRBJ2-1, with 7 bases aligning to TRBD2. CDR3 length: 15 residues. Germline CDR1 and CDR2: SGHTS and YDEGEE. Trimming cost V 0 bases and J 1 base; bases outside gene matches: 1. This CDR3 is CASSLVGGSYNEQFF. CDR3 nucleotides: TGTGCCAGCAGCTTGGTGGGGGGGTCCTACAATGAGCAGTTCTTC.

The rearrangement uses TRBV5-1 and TRBJ1-4; a possible D gene is TRBD1 (5 bases). This CDR3 is built from 15 residues. Germline V gene sequence: CDR1 SGHRS, CDR2 YFSETQ. The V end lost 3 bases, the J end lost 8 bases, and 17 bases lay between the germline ends. CDR3 residues: CASSSPGGGGEKLFF. In DNA form, the CDR3 reads TGCGCCAGCAGCTCCCCCGGCGGGGGTGGGGAAAAACTGTTTTTT.

This clone is a singleton in its sample. The chain links TRBV7-9 to TRBJ2-1; possibly TRBD2 for D (5 bases). Germline CDR1 reads SEHNR; CDR2 reads FQNEAQ (reference sequence). V shed 5 bases and J shed 6 bases, with 14 bases lying between them. CDR3 size: 14 residues. The chain's CDR3 is CASSVGGGLNEQFF. CDR3 in DNA: TGTGCCAGCAGCGTAGGAGGCGGTCTCAATGAGCAGTTCTTC.

The rearrangement joins TRBV30 to TRBJ1-5, with a possible D match to TRBD1 (5 bases). Trimming pared 0 bases from V and 2 bases from J, leaving 8 bases between. The CDR3 is 14 amino acids. Germline V lookup: CDR1 GTSNPN, CDR2 SVGIG (reference sequence). CDR3 DNA sequence: TGTGCCTGGAGTGTATTGGGGCGCAATCAGCCCCAGCATTTT. Translating gives CAWSVLGRNQPQHF.

This chain joins TRBV6-1 and TRBJ2-7; 13 bases are a match to TRBD2. Trimming removed 5 bases from V and 7 bases from J; junction bases left unmatched: 8. Germline-derived CDR1 and CDR2 are MNHNS and SASEGT. This CDR3 spans 15 amino acids. CDR3 residues: CASSPQPTSGREQYF. The CDR3 nucleotides read TGTGCCAGCAGTCCCCAGCCGACTAGCGGGAGGGAGCAGTACTTC.

This chain uses TRBV7-9 with TRBJ2-3; TRBD2 aligns across 9 bases. CDR1 SEHNR and CDR2 FQNEAQ come from the germline V gene (reference sequence). The CDR3 has 15 residues. Germline trimming cut 2 bases from V and 2 bases from J; bases unmatched to any gene: 2. DNA of the CDR3: TGTGCCAGCAGCTTACTAGCGGGGACCACAGATACGCAGTATTTT. Protein: CASSLLAGTTDTQYF.

This rearrangement joins TRBV21-1 to TRBJ1-1. TRBV21-1 is reported as a pseudogene. The CDR3 is made up of 13 amino acids. DNA of the CDR3: TGTGCCAGCAGCTCCGACCTAGAGCTTGAAGCTTTCTTT. This translates into CASSSDLELEAFF.

The chain is built from TRBV11-3 and TRBJ1-1; the match to TRBD1 covers 9 bases. Germline CDR1 and CDR2: SGHNT and YENEEA. V lost 5 bases, J lost 4 bases, and 5 bases stayed unmatched. This CDR3 has 14 residues. CDR3 region: CASSPDRGSTEAFF. The CDR3 region has the DNA TGTGCCAGCAGCCCGGACAGGGGTAGCACTGAAGCTTTCTTT.

The chain employs TRBV19 and TRBJ1-2; D ambiguous. The ends were cut back, 5 bases at V and 4 bases at J, with 14 bases in the middle. The length of the CDR3 is 14 residues. From germline, CDR1 is LNHDA and CDR2 SQIVND (reference sequence). CDR3 nucleotides: TGTGCCAGTAGTGGGAGCGGAGGAGTCTATGGCTACACCTTC. The encoded protein is CASSGSGGVYGYTF.

The chain links TRBV10-3 to TRBJ1-3; the match to TRBD1 covers 8 bases. The CDR3 contains 17 residues. In germline, CDR1 is ENHRY, CDR2 SYGVKD. The J segment lost 0 bases and the V segment lost 4 bases, leaving 8 bases of the junction unmatched. CDR3 amino acids: CAISGSPTGGSGNTIYF. In DNA, the CDR3 is TGTGCCATCAGTGGAAGCCCTACAGGGGGCTCTGGAAACACCATATATTTT.

The rearrangement joins TRBV11-3 to TRBJ2-1, with 7 nucleotides matching TRBD2. CDR1 and CDR2 (germline): SGHNT, YENEEA. J was trimmed by 5 bases and V by 3 bases; bases with no gene match: 7. The CDR3 contains 15 residues. The CDR3 nucleotides read TGTGCCAGCAGCTTCGCCGGGACTACCGACAATGAGCAGTTCTTC. This translates into CASSFAGTTDNEQFF.

This chain joins TRBV5-4 and TRBJ2-7; 9 bases map to TRBD1. Germline V gene lookup returns CDR1 SGHNT and CDR2 YYREEE (reference sequence). The junction had 10 bases not matched to a gene; V was cut back by 4 bases and J by 5 bases. This CDR3 has 15 residues. The CDR3 loop is CASSIFPGQGNEQYF. In DNA, the CDR3 is TGTGCCAGCAGCATCTTCCCGGGACAGGGAAACGAGCAGTACTTC. Together with reference TRBV5-4 and TRBJ2-7, the CDR3 gives the full variable domain: ETGVTQSPTHLIKTRGQQVTLRCSSQSGHNTVSWYQQALGQGPQFIFQYYREEENGRGNFPPRFSGLQFPNYSSELNVNALELDDSALYLCASSIFPGQGNEQYFGPGTRLTVT.

In its sample, this clone was seen a few times. V is TRBV4-3 and J is TRBJ1-5; D remains ambiguous. The CDR3 sequence is 14 residues long. Per germline, CDR1 LGHNA and CDR2 YSLEER. Trimming took 0 bases from V and 4 from J, leaving 7 bases between them. The DNA for the CDR3 is TGCGCCAGCAGCCAAGATCGCGGGAATCAGCCCCAGCATTTT. Amino acids: CASSQDRGNQPQHF.

This clone has a single count. V is TRBV6-1 and J is TRBJ1-5, with D unclear. The CDR3 is 13 residues long. Germline CDR1 is MNHNS and CDR2 is SASEGT. V was cut by 11 bases and J by 2 bases, with 13 bases left in between. The CDR3 reads CAGSERGNQPQHF. Here the CDR3 DNA reads TGTGCCGGCTCGGAGAGGGGCAATCAGCCCCAGCATTTT.

The V call is TRBV5-1, the J call TRBJ2-1; 8 positions agree with TRBD2. Trimming removed 4 bases from V and 6 bases from J; junction bases left unmatched: 15. This CDR3 is built from 17 residues. Germline CDR1 reads SGHRS; CDR2 reads YFSETQ. This CDR3 reads CASSPVRDGRAPNEQFF. The CDR3 bases are TGCGCCAGCAGCCCCGTTCGCGACGGGAGGGCCCCCAATGAGCAGTTCTTC.

This clone has just a few counts. The chain links TRBV2 to TRBJ1-4; tentatively, D is TRBD1 (5 bases). The CDR3 extends over 16 amino acids. V was shortened by 0 bases and J by 8 bases, with 16 bases between the two germline ends. Germline lookup yields CDR1 SNHLY and CDR2 FYNNEI. The CDR3 spells CASSEAGGLSGEKLFF. The CDR3 DNA sequence: TGTGCCAGCAGTGAAGCGGGGGGACTCAGCGGCGAAAAACTGTTTTTT.

The rearrangement joins TRBV28 to TRBJ2-4; TRBD1 might be the D (5 bases). CDR1 MDHEN and CDR2 SYDVKM come from the germline V gene. The CDR3 extends over 16 amino acids. V lost 3 bases and J lost 0, with 12 bases in between. The CDR3 reads CASSFRTSLAKNIQYF. CDR3 DNA: TGTGCCAGCAGTTTCAGGACAAGTCTAGCCAAAAACATTCAGTACTTC. Using reference TRBV28 and TRBJ2-4 for the parts outside the CDR3, the full variable domain is DVKVTQSSRYLVKRTGEKVFLECVQDMDHENMFWYRQDPGLGLRLIYFSYDVKMKEKGDIPEGYSVSREKKERFSLILESASTNQTSMYLCASSFRTSLAKNIQYFGAGTRLSVL.